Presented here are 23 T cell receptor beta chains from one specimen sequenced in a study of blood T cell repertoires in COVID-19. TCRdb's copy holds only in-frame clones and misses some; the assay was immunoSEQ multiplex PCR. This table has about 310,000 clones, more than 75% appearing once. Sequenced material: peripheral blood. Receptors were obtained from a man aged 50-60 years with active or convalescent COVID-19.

CDR3 in DNA: TGTGCCAGCAGCCGGACAGGGGGCGATCAGCCCCAGCATTTT. Translating it yields CASSRTGGDQPQHF. The rearrangement uses TRBV6-5 and TRBJ1-5; 11 nucleotides match TRBD1. The CDR3 covers 14 residues. V gave up 6 bases and J gave up 5 bases; unmatched junction bases: 3. Germline CDR1 is MNHEY and CDR2 is SVGAGI.

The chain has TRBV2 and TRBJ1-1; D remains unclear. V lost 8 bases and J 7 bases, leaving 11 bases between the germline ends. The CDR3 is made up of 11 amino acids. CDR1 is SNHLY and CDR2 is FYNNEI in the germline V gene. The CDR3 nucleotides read TGTGCCAGCGGCGCCGAGGGTGAAGCTTTCTTT. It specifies CASGAEGEAFF. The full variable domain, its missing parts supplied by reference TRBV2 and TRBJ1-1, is EPEVTQTPSHQVTQMGQEVILRCVPISNHLYFYWYRQILGQKVEFLVSFYNNEISEKSEIFDDQFSVERPDGSNFTLKIRSTKLEDSAMYFCASGAEGEAFFGQGTRLTVV.

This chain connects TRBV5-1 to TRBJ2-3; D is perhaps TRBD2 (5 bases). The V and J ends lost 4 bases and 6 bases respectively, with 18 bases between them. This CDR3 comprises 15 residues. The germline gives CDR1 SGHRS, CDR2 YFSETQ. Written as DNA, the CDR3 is TGCGCCAGCAGCACGAACGTCCCCCCGGGGGATACGCAGTATTTT. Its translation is CASSTNVPPGDTQYF.

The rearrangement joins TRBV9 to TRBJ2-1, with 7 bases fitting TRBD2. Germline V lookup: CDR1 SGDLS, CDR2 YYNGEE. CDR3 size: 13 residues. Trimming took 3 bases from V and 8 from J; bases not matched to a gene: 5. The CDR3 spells CASSGGGWYEQFF. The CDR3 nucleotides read TGTGCCAGCAGCGGGGGGGGGTGGTATGAGCAGTTCTTC. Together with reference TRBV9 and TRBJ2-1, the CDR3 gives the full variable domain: DSGVTQTPKHLITATGQRVTLRCSPRSGDLSVYWYQQSLDQGLQFLIQYYNGEERAKGNILERFSAQQFPDLHSELNLSSLELGDSALYFCASSGGGWYEQFFGPGTRLTVL.

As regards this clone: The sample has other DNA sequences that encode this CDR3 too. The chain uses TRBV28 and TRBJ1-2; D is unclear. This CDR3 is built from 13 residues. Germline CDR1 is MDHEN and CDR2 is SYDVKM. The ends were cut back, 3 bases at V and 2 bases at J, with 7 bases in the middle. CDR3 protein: CASSLTENYGYTF. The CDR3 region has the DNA TGTGCCAGCAGTTTGACGGAGAACTATGGCTACACCTTC.

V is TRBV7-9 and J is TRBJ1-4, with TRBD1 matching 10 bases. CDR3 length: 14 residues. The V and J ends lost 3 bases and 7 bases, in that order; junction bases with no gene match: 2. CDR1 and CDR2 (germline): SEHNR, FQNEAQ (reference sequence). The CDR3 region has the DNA TGTGCCAGCAGCTTGACAGGGGGCGCTGAAAAACTGTTTTTT. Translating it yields CASSLTGGAEKLFF.

The CDR3 DNA sequence: TGTGCCAGCAGCCAAGGACAGGGTGTGAACACTGAAGCTTTCTTT. This encodes CASSQGQGVNTEAFF. The rearrangement uses TRBV4-2 and TRBJ1-1, with 7 nucleotides matching TRBD1. Trimming at V came to 1 base and at J to 0 bases, leaving 2 bases not matched to a gene. This CDR3 is built from 15 residues. Germline CDR1 and CDR2: LGHNA and YNFKEQ.

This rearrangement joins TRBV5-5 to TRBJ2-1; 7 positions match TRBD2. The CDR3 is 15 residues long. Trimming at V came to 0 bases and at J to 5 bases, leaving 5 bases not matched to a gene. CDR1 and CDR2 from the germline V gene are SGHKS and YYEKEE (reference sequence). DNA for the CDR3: TGTGCCAGCAGCTTGGCCGCGGGGGACCACAATGAGCAGTTCTTC. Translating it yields CASSLAAGDHNEQFF.

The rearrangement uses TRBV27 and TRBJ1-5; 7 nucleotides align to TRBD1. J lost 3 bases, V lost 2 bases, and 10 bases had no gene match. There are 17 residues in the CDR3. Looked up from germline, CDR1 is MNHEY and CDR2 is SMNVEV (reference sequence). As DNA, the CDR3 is TGTGCCAGCAGTTTAATTGGGGACAGTAAAACCAATCAGCCCCAGCATTTT. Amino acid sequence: CASSLIGDSKTNQPQHF.

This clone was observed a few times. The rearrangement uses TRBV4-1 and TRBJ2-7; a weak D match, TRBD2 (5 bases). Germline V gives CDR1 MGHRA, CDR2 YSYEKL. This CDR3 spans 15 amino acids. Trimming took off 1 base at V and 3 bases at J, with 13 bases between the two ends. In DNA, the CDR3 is TGCGCCAGCAGCCAAGGTCGGGTGGGGAGCTACGAGCAGTACTTC. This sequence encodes CASSQGRVGSYEQYF.

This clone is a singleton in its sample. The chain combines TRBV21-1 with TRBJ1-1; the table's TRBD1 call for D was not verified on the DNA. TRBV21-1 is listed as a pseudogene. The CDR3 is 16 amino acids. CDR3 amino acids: CASSNPIRQGDTEAFF. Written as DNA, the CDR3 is TGTGCCAGCAGCAACCCTATAAGACAGGGGGACACTGAAGCTTTCTTT.

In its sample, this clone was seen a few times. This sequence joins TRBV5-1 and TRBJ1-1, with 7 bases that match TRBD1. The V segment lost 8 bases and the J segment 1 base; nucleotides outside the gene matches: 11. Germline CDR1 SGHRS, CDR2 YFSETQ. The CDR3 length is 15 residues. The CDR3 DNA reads TGCGCCAGTGGTGACAGGGCTGCGAGGAACACTGAAGCTTTCTTT. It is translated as CASGDRAARNTEAFF.

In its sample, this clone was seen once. The CDR3 coding sequence is TGTGCCAGCAGCCAATCACGGGTGACGGGTGGCTACACCTTC. As protein: CASSQSRVTGGYTF. The chain recombines TRBV16 with TRBJ1-2; D is ambiguous. The CDR3 contains 14 residues. The germline V and J ends were trimmed by 0 bases and 7 bases, with 12 bases remaining between them. Germline V gene sequence: CDR1 KGHSY, CDR2 FQNENV.

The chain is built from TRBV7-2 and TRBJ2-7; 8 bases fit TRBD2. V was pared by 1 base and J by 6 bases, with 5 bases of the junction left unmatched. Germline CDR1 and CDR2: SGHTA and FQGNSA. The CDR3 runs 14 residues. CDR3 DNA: TGTGCCAGCAGCTTAGGTGGAGCGGGGGCCGAGCAGTACTTC. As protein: CASSLGGAGAEQYF.

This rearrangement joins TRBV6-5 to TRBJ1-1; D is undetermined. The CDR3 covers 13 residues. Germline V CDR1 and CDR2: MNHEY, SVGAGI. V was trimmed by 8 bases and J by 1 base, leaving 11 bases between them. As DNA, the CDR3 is TGTGCCAGCGGGAGGAGCCCGAACACTGAAGCTTTCTTT. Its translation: CASGRSPNTEAFF.

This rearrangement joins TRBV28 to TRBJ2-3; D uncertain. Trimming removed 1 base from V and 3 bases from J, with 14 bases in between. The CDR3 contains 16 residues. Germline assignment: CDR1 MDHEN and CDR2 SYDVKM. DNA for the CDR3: TGTGCCAGCAGTTTATCCGCTAGGTTGGAGACAGATACGCAGTATTTT. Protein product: CASSLSARLETDTQYF.

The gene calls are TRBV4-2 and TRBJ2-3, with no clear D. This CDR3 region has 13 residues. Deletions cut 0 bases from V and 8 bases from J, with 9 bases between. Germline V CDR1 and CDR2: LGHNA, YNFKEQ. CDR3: CASSQDGEATQYF. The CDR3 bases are TGTGCCAGCAGCCAAGATGGAGAAGCTACGCAGTATTTT.

CDR3 DNA sequence: TGTGCCAGCAGCTTCCAACAGGAGCAAGAGACCCAGTACTTC. Translated, it gives CASSFQQEQETQYF. This chain links TRBV7-6 with TRBJ2-5, with D perhaps matching TRBD1 (5 bases). This CDR3 is 14 amino acids long. Germline loops: CDR1 SGHVS, CDR2 FNYEAQ. V gave up 3 bases and J gave up 2 bases, with 10 bases separating them. The whole variable domain, filled in from reference TRBV7-6 and TRBJ2-5, reads GAGVSQSPRYKVTKRGQDVALRCDPISGHVSLYWYRQALGQGPEFLTYFNYEAQQDKSGLPNDRFSAERPEGSISTLTIQRTEQRDSAMYRCASSFQQEQETQYFGPGTRLLVL.

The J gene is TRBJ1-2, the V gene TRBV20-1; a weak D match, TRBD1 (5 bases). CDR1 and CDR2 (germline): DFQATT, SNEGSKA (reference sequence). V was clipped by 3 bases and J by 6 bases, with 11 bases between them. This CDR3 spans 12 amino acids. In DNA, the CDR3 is TGCAGTGCTAGTAAAGGGGAGGATGGCTACACCTTC. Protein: CSASKGEDGYTF.

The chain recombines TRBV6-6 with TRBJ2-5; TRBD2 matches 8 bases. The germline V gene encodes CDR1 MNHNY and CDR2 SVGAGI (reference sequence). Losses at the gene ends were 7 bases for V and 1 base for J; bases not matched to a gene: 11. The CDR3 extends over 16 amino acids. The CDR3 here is CASKPLGSGIQETQYF. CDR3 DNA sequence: TGTGCCAGCAAACCCCTAGGTAGCGGGATCCAAGAGACCCAGTACTTC.

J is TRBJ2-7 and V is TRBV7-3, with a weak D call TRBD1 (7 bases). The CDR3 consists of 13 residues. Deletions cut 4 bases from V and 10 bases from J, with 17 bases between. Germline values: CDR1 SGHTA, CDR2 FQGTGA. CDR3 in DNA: TGTGCCAGCAGCTCCAGGGGGGAAGGGCCCCAGTACTTC. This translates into CASSSRGEGPQYF.

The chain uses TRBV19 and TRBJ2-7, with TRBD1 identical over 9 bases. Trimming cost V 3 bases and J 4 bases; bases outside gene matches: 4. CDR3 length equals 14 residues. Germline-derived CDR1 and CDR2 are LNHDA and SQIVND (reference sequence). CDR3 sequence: CASSMGTGFYEQYF. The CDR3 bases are TGTGCCAGTAGTATGGGGACAGGGTTTTACGAGCAGTACTTC.

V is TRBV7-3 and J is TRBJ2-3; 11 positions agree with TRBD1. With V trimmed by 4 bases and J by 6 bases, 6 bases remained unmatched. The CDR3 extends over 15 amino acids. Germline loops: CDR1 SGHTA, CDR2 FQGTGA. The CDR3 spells CASSSPDRGRDTQYF. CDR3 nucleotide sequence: TGTGCCAGCAGCTCCCCGGACAGGGGGCGGGATACGCAGTATTTT. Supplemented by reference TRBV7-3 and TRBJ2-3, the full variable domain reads GAGVSQTPSNKVTEKGKYVELRCDPISGHTALYWYRQSLGQGPEFLIYFQGTGAADDSGLPNDRFFAVRPEGSVSTLKIQRTERGDSAVYLCASSSPDRGRDTQYFGPGTRLTVL.